The sequence of this T cell receptor (beta chain) was determined in a study of molecular identifiers for immune sequencing clone quantification. Overall study context: Within a replicate experiment, RNA obtained from either around 20,000 or 100,000 naive CD8 cells was divided into five aliquots, and four of those aliquots were then sequenced.

Preparation methods for the bulk TCR libraries were those previously described, with listed TCR primers. Using its own MiXCR run on the PCR reads, TCRdb lists one record per CDR3 protein. The data show some 94,000 distinct CDR3 sequences, approximately 25% seen once. This clonotype was found many times. Germline CDR1 and CDR2: SGHTA and FQGNSA. V was clipped by 5 bases and J by 0 bases, with 11 bases between them. The CDR3 covers 14 residues. Libraries used roughly 20,000 to 1,100,000 sorted naive CD8 T cells and 10%, 30% or 50% RNA input. Researchers sorted naive CD8 T cells as cells that were CD8+CD4-CCR7+CD45RA+.

The J gene is TRBJ2-7, the V gene TRBV7-2; D call uncertain. The sample consisted of naive CD8+ T cells from blood, with Jurkat cell RNA spiked in. The subset denotes: FACS-sorted CD8+CD4-CCR7+CD45RA+ naive T cells. The TCR sequence derives from a human donor in good health. Some libraries in this study had Jurkat cell RNA spiked in. The DNA for the CDR3 is TGTGCCAGCAGCCCGACCGCCAGCTCCTACGAGCAGTACTTC. Amino acids: CASSPTASSYEQYF.